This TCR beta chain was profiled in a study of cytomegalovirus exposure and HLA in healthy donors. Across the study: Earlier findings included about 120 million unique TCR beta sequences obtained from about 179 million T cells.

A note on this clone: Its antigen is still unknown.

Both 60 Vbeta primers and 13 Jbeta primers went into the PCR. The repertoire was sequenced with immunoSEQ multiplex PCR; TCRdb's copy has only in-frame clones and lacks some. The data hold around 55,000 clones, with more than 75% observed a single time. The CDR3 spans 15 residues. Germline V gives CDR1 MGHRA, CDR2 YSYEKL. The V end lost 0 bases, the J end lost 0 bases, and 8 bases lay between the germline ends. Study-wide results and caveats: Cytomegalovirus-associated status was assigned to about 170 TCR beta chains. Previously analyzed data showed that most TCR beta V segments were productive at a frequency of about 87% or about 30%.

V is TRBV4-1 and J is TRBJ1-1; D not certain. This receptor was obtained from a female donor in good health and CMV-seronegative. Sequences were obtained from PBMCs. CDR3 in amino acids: CASSQDPPVNTEAFF. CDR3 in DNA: TGCGCCAGCAGCCAAGACCCTCCAGTGAACACTGAAGCTTTCTTT.